One sample yielded the 25 T cell receptor beta chains listed below, sequenced in a study of human T cells and chemical hapten exposure. Stated time point: healthy volunteer bleed at 2 weeks. The study extracted total RNA from unfractionated whole blood. TCRdb used MiXCR to reprocess the RACE reads, holding one entry per CDR3 protein. The data show around 130,000 distinct CDR3 sequences, about 8.2% seen once. Sequenced: whole blood. The origin of the receptors is a male donor in good health. Some clones in this sample may be carry-over from other donors' samples.

Ten or more counts support this clonotype. This chain links TRBV4-1 with TRBJ2-3; D not certain. Germline loops: CDR1 MGHRA, CDR2 YSYEKL. The CDR3 length is 13 residues. Trimming removed 0 bases from V and 4 bases from J, with 5 bases in between. CDR3 in DNA: TGCGCCAGCAGCCAAGAAGCAGCAGATACGCAGTATTTT. This sequence encodes CASSQEAADTQYF.

In its sample, this clonotype was seen many times. The rearrangement links TRBV29-1 to TRBJ1-1; no clear D gene. Germline CDR1 SQVTM, CDR2 ANQGSEA. CDR3 size: 15 residues. Between the trimmed V and J ends, which lost 0 bases and 2 bases, there was a span of 13 bases. Here the CDR3 reads CSVEESRGGNTEAFF. For the CDR3, the DNA is TGCAGCGTTGAAGAATCCCGGGGAGGAAACACTGAAGCTTTCTTT.

The V gene is TRBV11-1, the J gene TRBJ1-2; the match to TRBD1 covers 8 bases. The V gene end was trimmed by 2 bases and the J gene end by 6 bases; junction bases not matched to a gene: 14. Germline CDR1 is SGHAT and CDR2 is FQDESV (reference sequence). The CDR3 totals 17 residues. The CDR3 protein is CASSLQPSGGAYDGYTF. DNA of the CDR3: TGTGCCAGCAGCTTACAGCCCTCAGGGGGCGCGTATGATGGCTACACCTTC.

At least ten counts were recorded for this clonotype. The V and J genes are TRBV20-1 and TRBJ2-3; 9 nucleotides match TRBD2. Germline V gives CDR1 DFQATT, CDR2 SNEGSKA (reference sequence). The CDR3 runs to 15 residues. V lost 0 bases and J lost 2; bases outside the gene matches: 3. CDR3 protein: CSARDEREDTDTQYF. The CDR3 region has the DNA TGCAGTGCTAGAGACGAGCGGGAGGACACAGATACGCAGTATTTT.

This clonotype was observed many times. This sequence joins TRBV20-1 and TRBJ1-1; TRBD1 matches at 11 bases. Per the germline V gene, CDR1 is DFQATT and CDR2 is SNEGSKA (reference sequence). This CDR3 is built from 15 residues. With 5 bases clipped from V and 0 bases from J, the junction kept 5 bases outside the gene matches. The CDR3 region has the DNA TGCAGTGCTCCGAGGACAGGGGGCCTGAACACTGAAGCTTTCTTT. It is translated as CSAPRTGGLNTEAFF.

This clonotype was picked up a small number of times. The rearrangement uses TRBV6-6 and TRBJ1-1; D is possibly TRBD1 (5 bases). The CDR3 has 17 residues. V lost 5 bases, J lost 2 bases, and 21 bases lay in between. Per the germline V gene, CDR1 is MNHNY and CDR2 is SVGAGI (reference sequence). The CDR3, as DNA: TGTGCCAGCAGTCCCAATCCCGACAGATCCTTTAACACTGAAGCTTTCTTT. This translates into CASSPNPDRSFNTEAFF.

This clonotype has ten or more counts. The rearrangement joins TRBV29-1 to TRBJ2-5; TRBD1 aligns across 7 bases. The CDR3 totals 12 residues. The V gene's germline CDR1 is SQVTM and CDR2 ANQGSEA. Germline trimming cut 4 bases from V and 2 bases from J; bases unmatched to any gene: 1. The CDR3 DNA follows: TGCAGCGTTGCCAGGGGGCAAGAGACCCAGTACTTC. Amino acid sequence: CSVARGQETQYF.

This clonotype was observed a handful of times. The chain combines TRBV4-1 with TRBJ1-6; tentatively, D is TRBD1 (5 bases). CDR3 length equals 18 residues. The V gene lost 0 bases and the J gene lost 2 bases, with 14 bases spanning the gap. Germline V gene lookup returns CDR1 MGHRA and CDR2 YSYEKL. The CDR3 protein is CASSQDRRAGPYNSPLHF. For the CDR3, the DNA is TGCGCCAGCAGCCAAGATCGGAGGGCAGGGCCCTATAATTCACCCCTCCACTTT.

The J gene is TRBJ2-1, the V gene TRBV7-9, with D tentatively TRBD1 (6 bases). V was pared by 4 bases and J by 7 bases, with 8 bases between. There are 12 residues in the CDR3. The germline CDR1 and CDR2 sequences are SEHNR and FQNEAQ (reference sequence). The CDR3 sequence is CASSSTGNEQFF. The CDR3 bases are TGTGCCAGCAGCTCCACAGGGAATGAGCAGTTCTTC.

This chain links TRBV29-1 with TRBJ1-4; D gene uncertain. Deletions cut 7 bases from V and 3 bases from J, with 9 bases between. The CDR3 consists of 12 residues. The germline V gene encodes CDR1 SQVTM and CDR2 ANQGSEA. The CDR3, as DNA: TGCAGCGGAGAGGGTGCTAATGAAAAACTGTTTTTT. This gives the protein CSGEGANEKLFF.

V is TRBV10-3 and J is TRBJ2-7; D is perhaps TRBD1 (6 bases). CDR3 size: 14 residues. Germline CDR1 reads ENHRY; CDR2 reads SYGVKD. V lost 3 bases, J lost 2 bases, and 11 bases lay in between. The CDR3 DNA sequence: TGTGCCATCAGTGACCTCCAGGGGACCTACGAGCAGTACTTC. Its protein product is CAISDLQGTYEQYF.

The CDR3 nucleotides read TGTGCCAGCAGCCAGAACAGCAATCAGCCCCAGCATTTT. Translation: CASSQNSNQPQHF. The chain joins TRBV3-1 to TRBJ1-5; D is unclear. The length of the CDR3 is 13 residues. V lost 3 bases, J lost 1 base, and 4 bases lay in between. Germline V CDR1 and CDR2: LGHDT, YNNKEL (reference sequence).

This clonotype has at least ten counts. V gene TRBV7-3 combines with J gene TRBJ2-1; 8 nucleotides align to TRBD1. Looked up from germline, CDR1 is SGHTA and CDR2 is FQGTGA. The CDR3 is 15 residues long. J gave up 7 bases and V 2 bases, and 7 bases lay outside the gene matches. This chain's CDR3 is CASSLEVGQGNEQFF. In DNA, the CDR3 is TGTGCCAGCAGCTTAGAGGTTGGACAGGGAAATGAGCAGTTCTTC.

This clonotype occurred a few times. The rearrangement joins TRBV27 to TRBJ2-2; D is ambiguous. V was cut by 7 bases and J by 6 bases, with 12 bases left in between. The V gene's germline CDR1 is MNHEY and CDR2 SMNVEV (reference sequence). The CDR3 contains 13 residues. The CDR3 loop is CASTSTQAGELFF. Here the CDR3 DNA reads TGTGCCAGCACTTCCACCCAGGCCGGGGAGCTGTTTTTT.

As DNA, the CDR3 is TGTGCCAGCAGCGTAGGCGGTGGCAATTCACCCCTCCACTTT. Amino acids: CASSVGGGNSPLHF. V and J are TRBV9 and TRBJ1-6; D gene uncertain. V dropped 0 bases and J dropped 7 bases, with 8 bases sitting between them. Germline CDR1 is SGDLS and CDR2 is YYNGEE. This CDR3 contains 14 residues.

This sequence joins TRBV7-2 and TRBJ1-2; maybe TRBD1 (5 bases). Trimming cost V 5 bases and J 3 bases, with 13 bases left between them. From germline, CDR1 is SGHTA and CDR2 FQGNSA. This CDR3 spans 14 amino acids. The CDR3 loop reads CASSPLGADYGYTF. The CDR3 nucleotides are TGTGCCAGCAGCCCCCTTGGGGCCGACTATGGCTACACCTTC.

This clonotype came up a few times. This sequence joins TRBV19 and TRBJ1-1; no clear D gene. Per germline, CDR1 LNHDA and CDR2 SQIVND (reference sequence). V lost 7 bases and J 4 bases, leaving 13 bases between the germline ends. The CDR3 has 13 amino acids. The CDR3 here is CASTPSQITEAFF. The CDR3 DNA sequence: TGTGCCAGTACCCCCTCCCAGATCACTGAAGCTTTCTTT.

This sequence joins TRBV5-1 and TRBJ2-1; 7 positions agree with TRBD2. V dropped 3 bases and J dropped 6; count of bases not matched to a gene: 6. Germline V gene lookup returns CDR1 SGHRS and CDR2 YFSETQ. This CDR3 has 14 residues. The CDR3 spells CASSSKGRGNEQFF. The CDR3 DNA reads as TGCGCCAGCAGCTCAAAGGGGAGGGGCAATGAGCAGTTCTTC.

The chain recombines TRBV12-5 with TRBJ2-5; no clear D gene. The CDR3 length is 17 residues. CDR1 and CDR2 (germline): LGHNT, FRNRAP. V was clipped by 0 bases and J by 2 bases, with 16 bases between them. DNA for the CDR3: TGTGCTAGTGGTTTGGTAGAGGTAGCACTGCGTCAAGAGACCCAGTACTTC. Translation: CASGLVEVALRQETQYF.

V gene TRBV29-1 combines with J gene TRBJ2-3, with D unresolved. The germline V gene has CDR1 SQVTM and CDR2 ANQGSEA. The CDR3 contains 13 residues. V lost 0 bases and J 0 bases, leaving 4 bases between the germline ends. CDR3 region: CSVEETSTDTQYF. CDR3 in DNA: TGCAGCGTTGAAGAGACTAGCACAGATACGCAGTATTTT.

This clonotype was recorded a few times. This rearrangement joins TRBV27 to TRBJ1-2; D gene uncertain. V gave up 1 base and J gave up 2 bases, with 11 bases separating them. The CDR3 spans 15 residues. CDR1 MNHEY and CDR2 SMNVEV come from the germline V gene (reference sequence). CDR3 in amino acids: CASSLYNTRNYGYTF. The CDR3, as DNA: TGTGCCAGCAGTTTATACAACACACGCAACTATGGCTACACCTTC.

CDR3 residues: CSARVNEQYF. CDR3 in DNA: TGCAGTGCTAGAGTCAACGAGCAGTACTTC. The rearrangement joins TRBV20-1 to TRBJ2-7; D remains unclear. CDR1 DFQATT and CDR2 SNEGSKA come from the germline V gene (reference sequence). The CDR3 is 10 residues long. The germline V and J ends were trimmed by 1 base and 5 bases, with 3 bases remaining between them.

This clonotype came up a few times. The rearrangement uses TRBV5-4 and TRBJ2-1; the D gene is possibly TRBD1 (5 bases). V gave up 0 bases and J gave up 5 bases, with 12 bases separating them. CDR1 SGHNT and CDR2 YYREEE come from the germline V gene (reference sequence). The CDR3 spans 15 residues. The CDR3 protein is CASSLVAGNHNEQFF. CDR3 DNA sequence: TGTGCCAGCAGCTTGGTGGCAGGGAACCACAATGAGCAGTTCTTC.

A note on this clonotype: A much larger clone differs by one base, so this may be a read error. The conserved closing phenylalanine or tryptophan is absent in this CDR3, likely reflecting a read error. The chain carries TRBV29-1 and TRBJ2-1, with 12 bases aligning to TRBD2. In germline, CDR1 is SQVTM, CDR2 ANQGSEA. This CDR3 is built from 14 residues. J was trimmed by 7 bases and V by 5 bases; bases with no gene match: 6. The CDR3 DNA follows: TGCAGCGTTAGCCTAGCGGGAGGGCCAAATGAGCAGTTCTCC. Translation: CSVSLAGGPNEQFS.

The chain uses TRBV29-1 and TRBJ2-7; D gene unclear. The CDR3 extends over 10 amino acids. Trimming left V 4 bases short and J 6 bases short, with 7 bases between. Germline assignment: CDR1 SQVTM and CDR2 ANQGSEA. The chain's CDR3 is CSVVGIEQYF. The CDR3 DNA reads as TGCAGCGTTGTGGGGATCGAGCAGTACTTC.